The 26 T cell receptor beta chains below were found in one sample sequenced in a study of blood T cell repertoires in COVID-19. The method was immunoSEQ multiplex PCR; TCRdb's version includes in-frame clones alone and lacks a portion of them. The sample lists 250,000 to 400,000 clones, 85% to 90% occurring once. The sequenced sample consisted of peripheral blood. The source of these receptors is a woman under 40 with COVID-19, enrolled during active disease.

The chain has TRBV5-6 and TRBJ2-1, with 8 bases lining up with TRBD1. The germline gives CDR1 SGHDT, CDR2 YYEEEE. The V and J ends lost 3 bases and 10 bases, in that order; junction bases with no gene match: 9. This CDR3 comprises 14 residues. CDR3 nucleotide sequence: TGTGCCAGCAGCTCCGGGACAGGAGTAGGAGAGCAGTTCTTC. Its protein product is CASSSGTGVGEQFF.

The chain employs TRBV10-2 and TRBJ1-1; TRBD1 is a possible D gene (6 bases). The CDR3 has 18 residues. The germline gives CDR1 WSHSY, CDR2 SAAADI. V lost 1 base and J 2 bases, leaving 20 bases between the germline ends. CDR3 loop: CASSELLGGTVGNTEAFF. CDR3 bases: TGCGCCAGCAGTGAGTTGTTAGGGGGAACGGTGGGAAACACTGAAGCTTTCTTT.

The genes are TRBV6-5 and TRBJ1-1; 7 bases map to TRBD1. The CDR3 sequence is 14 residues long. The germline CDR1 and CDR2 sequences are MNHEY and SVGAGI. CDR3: CATKGGQINTEAFF. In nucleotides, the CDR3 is TGTGCAACCAAAGGGGGACAGATCAACACTGAAGCTTTCTTT.

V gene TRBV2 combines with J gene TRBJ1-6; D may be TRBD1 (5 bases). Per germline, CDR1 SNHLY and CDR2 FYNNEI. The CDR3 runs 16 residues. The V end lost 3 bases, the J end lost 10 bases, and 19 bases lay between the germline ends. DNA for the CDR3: TGTGCCAGCAGTGACTCTCGGGCAGGGAAGCGATCACCCCTCCACTTT. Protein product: CASSDSRAGKRSPLHF. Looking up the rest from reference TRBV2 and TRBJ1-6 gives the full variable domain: EPEVTQTPSHQVTQMGQEVILRCVPISNHLYFYWYRQILGQKVEFLVSFYNNEISEKSEIFDDQFSVERPDGSNFTLKIRSTKLEDSAMYFCASSDSRAGKRSPLHFGNGTRLTVT.

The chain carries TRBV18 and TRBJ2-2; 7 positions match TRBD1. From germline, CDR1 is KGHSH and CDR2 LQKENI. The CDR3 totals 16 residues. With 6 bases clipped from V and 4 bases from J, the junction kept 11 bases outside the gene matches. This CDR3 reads CASSSFRDSLTGELFF. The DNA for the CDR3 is TGTGCCAGCTCCTCATTCCGGGACAGCCTCACCGGGGAGCTGTTTTTT. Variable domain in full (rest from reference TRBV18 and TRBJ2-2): NAGVMQNPRHLVRRRGQEARLRCSPMKGHSHVYWYRQLPEEGLKFMVYLQKENIIDESGMPKERFSAEFPKEGPSILRIQQVVRGDSAAYFCASSSFRDSLTGELFFGEGSRLTVL.

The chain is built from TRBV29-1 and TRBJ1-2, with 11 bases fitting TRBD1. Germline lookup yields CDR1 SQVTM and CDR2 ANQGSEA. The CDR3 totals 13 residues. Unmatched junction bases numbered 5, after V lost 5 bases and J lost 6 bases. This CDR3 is CSVTRTGGDGYTF. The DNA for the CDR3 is TGCAGCGTTACGAGGACAGGGGGCGATGGCTACACCTTC.

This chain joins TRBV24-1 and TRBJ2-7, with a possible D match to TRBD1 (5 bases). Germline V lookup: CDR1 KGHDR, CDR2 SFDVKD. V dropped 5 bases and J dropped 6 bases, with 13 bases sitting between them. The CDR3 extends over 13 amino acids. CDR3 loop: CATSGWQGGEQYF. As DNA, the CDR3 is TGTGCCACCAGTGGATGGCAGGGCGGCGAGCAGTACTTC.

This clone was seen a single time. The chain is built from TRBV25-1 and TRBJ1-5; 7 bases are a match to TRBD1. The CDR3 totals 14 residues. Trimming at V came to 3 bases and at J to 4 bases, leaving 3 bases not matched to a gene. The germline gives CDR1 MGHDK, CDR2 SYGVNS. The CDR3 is CASSDSGGNQPQHF. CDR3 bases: TGTGCCAGCAGTGATTCAGGGGGGAATCAGCCCCAGCATTTT.

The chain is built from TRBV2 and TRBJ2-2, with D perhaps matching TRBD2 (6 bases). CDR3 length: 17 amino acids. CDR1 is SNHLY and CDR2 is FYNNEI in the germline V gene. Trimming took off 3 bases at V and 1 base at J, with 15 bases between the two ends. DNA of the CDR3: TGTGCCAGCAGTGAGATATACGGGACTGTGAACACCGGGGAGCTGTTTTTT. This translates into CASSEIYGTVNTGELFF.

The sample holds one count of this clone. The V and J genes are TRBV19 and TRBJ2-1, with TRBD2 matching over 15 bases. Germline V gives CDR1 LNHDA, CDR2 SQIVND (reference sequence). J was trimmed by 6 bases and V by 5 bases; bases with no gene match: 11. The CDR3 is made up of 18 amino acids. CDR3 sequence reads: CASSLGLAGGPVSNEQFF. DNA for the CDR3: TGTGCCAGTAGTCTCGGACTAGCGGGAGGGCCTGTTTCCAATGAGCAGTTCTTC.

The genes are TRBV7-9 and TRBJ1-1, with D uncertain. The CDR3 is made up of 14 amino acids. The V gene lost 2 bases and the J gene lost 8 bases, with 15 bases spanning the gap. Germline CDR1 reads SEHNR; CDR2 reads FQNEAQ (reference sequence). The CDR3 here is CASSLSATGGEAFF. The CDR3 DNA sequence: TGTGCCAGCAGCTTATCTGCAACGGGAGGGGAAGCTTTCTTT.

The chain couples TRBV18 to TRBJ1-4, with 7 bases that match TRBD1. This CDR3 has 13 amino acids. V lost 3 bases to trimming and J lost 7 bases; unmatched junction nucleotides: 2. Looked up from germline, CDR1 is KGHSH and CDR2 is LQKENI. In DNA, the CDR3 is TGTGCCAGCTCACCCGGGACAGTTGAAAAACTGTTTTTT. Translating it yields CASSPGTVEKLFF.

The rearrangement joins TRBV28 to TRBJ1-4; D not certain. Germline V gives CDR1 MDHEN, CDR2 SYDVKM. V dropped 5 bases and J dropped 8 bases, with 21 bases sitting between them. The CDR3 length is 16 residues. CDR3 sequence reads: CASSSPWRTLGEKLFF. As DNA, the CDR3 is TGTGCCAGCAGTAGCCCTTGGAGGACCTTAGGGGAAAAACTGTTTTTT.

CDR3 sequence: CAWRLLTGGIYGYTF. DNA for the CDR3: TGTGCCTGGAGGCTATTGACAGGGGGCATCTATGGCTACACCTTC. J is TRBJ1-2 and V is TRBV30, with TRBD1 identical over 10 bases. V trimming: 3 bases; J trimming: 4 bases; junction bases outside the gene matches: 8. The CDR3 totals 15 residues. Germline V lookup: CDR1 GTSNPN, CDR2 SVGIG (reference sequence). The variable domain in full, with the rest retrieved from reference TRBV30 and TRBJ1-2, is SQTIHQWPATLVQPVGSPLSLECTVEGTSNPNLYWYRQAAGRGLQLLFYSVGIGQISSEVPQNLSASRPQDRQFILSSKKLLLSDSGFYLCAWRLLTGGIYGYTFGSGTRLTVV.

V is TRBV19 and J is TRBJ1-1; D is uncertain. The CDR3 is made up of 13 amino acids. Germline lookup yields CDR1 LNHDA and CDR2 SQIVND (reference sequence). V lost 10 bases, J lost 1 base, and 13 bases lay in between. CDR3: CAIAGSPNTEAFF. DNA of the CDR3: TGTGCCATCGCCGGGAGCCCGAACACTGAAGCTTTCTTT.

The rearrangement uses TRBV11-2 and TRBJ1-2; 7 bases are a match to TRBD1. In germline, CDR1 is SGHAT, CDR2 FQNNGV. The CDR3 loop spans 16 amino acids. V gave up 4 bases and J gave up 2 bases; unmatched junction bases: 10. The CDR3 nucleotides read TGTGCCAGCAGCTCAGACAGGGCCCGCGAGAACTATGGCTACACCTTC. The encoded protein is CASSSDRARENYGYTF. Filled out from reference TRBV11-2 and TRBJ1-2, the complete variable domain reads EAGVAQSPRYKIIEKRQSVAFWCNPISGHATLYWYQQILGQGPKLLIQFQNNGVVDDSQLPKDRFSAERLKGVDSTLKIQPAKLEDSAVYLCASSSDRARENYGYTFGSGTRLTVV.

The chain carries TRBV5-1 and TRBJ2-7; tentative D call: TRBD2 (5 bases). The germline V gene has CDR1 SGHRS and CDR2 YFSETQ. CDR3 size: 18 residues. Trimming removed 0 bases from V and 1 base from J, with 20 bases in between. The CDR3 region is CASSLASGLSILSYEQYF. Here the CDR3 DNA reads TGCGCCAGCAGCTTGGCCTCCGGACTCTCCATTTTGTCCTACGAGCAGTACTTC.

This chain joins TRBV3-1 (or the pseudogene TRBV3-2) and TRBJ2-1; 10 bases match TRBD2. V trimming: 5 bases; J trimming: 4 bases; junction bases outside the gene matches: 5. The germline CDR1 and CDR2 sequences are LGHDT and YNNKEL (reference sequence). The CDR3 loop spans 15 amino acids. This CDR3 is CASSLAGGGYNEQFF. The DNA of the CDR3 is TGTGCCAGCAGCTTAGCGGGAGGTGGTTACAATGAGCAGTTCTTC.

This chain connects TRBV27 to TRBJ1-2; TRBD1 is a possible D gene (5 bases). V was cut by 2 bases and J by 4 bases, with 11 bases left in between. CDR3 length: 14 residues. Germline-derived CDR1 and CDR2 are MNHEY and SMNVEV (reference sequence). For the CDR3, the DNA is TGTGCCAGCAGTTTAGGAGACAGCCTCTATGGCTACACCTTC. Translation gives CASSLGDSLYGYTF.

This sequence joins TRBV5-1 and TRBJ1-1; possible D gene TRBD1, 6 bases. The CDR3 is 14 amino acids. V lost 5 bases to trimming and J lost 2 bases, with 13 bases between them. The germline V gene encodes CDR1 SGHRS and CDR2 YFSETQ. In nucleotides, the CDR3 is TGCGCCAGCAGACAAACAGGGAGTAACACTGAAGCTTTCTTT. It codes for CASRQTGSNTEAFF.

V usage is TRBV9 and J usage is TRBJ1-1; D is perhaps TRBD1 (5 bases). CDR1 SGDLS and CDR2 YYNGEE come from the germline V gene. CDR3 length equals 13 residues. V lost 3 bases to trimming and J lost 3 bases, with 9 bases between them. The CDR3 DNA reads TGTGCCAGCAGCGGGGGGGTTTACACTGAAGCTTTCTTT. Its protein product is CASSGGVYTEAFF.

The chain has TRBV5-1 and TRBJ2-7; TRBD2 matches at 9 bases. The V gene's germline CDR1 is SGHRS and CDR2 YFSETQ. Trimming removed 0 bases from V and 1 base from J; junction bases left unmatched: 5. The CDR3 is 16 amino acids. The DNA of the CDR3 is TGCGCCAGCAGCTTGGAGGCGGGAGGGCAATCCTACGAGCAGTACTTC. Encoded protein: CASSLEAGGQSYEQYF.

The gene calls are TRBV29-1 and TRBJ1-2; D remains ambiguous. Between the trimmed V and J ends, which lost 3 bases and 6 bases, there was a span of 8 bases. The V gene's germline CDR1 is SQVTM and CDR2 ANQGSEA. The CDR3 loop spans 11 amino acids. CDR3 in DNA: TGCAGCGTTGACAGCGCAGATGGCTACACCTTC. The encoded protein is CSVDSADGYTF.

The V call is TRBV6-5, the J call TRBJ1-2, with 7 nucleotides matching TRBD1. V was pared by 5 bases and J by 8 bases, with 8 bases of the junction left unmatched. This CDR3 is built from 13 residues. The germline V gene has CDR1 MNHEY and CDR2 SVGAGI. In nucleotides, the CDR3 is TGTGCCAGCAGTCCCACTGGGGGACAGGGCTACACCTTC. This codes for CASSPTGGQGYTF.

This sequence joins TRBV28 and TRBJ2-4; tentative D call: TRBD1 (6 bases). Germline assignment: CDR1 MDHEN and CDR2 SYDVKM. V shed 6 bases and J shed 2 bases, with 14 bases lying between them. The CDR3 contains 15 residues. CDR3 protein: CASSPGDITKNIQYF. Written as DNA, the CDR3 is TGTGCCAGCAGCCCCGGGGACATTACCAAAAACATTCAGTACTTC. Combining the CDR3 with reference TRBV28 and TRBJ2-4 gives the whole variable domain DVKVTQSSRYLVKRTGEKVFLECVQDMDHENMFWYRQDPGLGLRLIYFSYDVKMKEKGDIPEGYSVSREKKERFSLILESASTNQTSMYLCASSPGDITKNIQYFGAGTRLSVL.

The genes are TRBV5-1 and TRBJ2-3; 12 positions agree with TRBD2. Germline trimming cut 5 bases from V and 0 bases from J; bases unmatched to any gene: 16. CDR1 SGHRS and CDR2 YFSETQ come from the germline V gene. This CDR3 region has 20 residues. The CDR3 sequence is CASRFPGLAGGDPSTDTQYF. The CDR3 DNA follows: TGCGCCAGCAGGTTCCCGGGACTAGCGGGCGGGGACCCTAGCACAGATACGCAGTATTTT.